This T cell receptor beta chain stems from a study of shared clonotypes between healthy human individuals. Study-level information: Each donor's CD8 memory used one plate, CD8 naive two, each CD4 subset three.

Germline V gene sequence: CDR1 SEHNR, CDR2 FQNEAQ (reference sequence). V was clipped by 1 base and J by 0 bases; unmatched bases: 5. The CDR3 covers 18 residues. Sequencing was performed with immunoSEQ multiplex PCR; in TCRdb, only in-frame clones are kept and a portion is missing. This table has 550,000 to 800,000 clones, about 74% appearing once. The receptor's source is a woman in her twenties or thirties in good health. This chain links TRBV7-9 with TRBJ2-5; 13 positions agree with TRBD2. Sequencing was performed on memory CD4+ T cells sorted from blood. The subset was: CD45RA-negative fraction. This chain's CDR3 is CASSLGGTSGEYQETQYF. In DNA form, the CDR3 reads TGTGCCAGCAGCTTAGGCGGGACTAGCGGGGAGTACCAAGAGACCCAGTACTTC.